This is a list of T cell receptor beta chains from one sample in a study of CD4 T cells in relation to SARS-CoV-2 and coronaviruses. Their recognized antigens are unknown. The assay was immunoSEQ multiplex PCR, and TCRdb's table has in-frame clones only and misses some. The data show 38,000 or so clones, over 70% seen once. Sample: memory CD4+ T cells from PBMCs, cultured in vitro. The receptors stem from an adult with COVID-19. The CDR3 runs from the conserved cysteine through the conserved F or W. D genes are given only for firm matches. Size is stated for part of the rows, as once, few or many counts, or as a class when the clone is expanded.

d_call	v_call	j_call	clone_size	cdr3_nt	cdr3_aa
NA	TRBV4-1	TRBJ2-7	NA	TGCGCCAGCAGCCAAGTGCTCCAGGGCCGGGGAGGATACGAGCAGTATTTC	CASSQVLQGRGGYEQYF
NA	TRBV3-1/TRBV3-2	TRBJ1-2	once	TGTGCCAGCAGCCAACTCCGCAGCCTCCATGGCTACACCTTC	CASSQLRSLHGYTF
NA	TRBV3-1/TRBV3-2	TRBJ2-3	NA	TGTGCCAGCAGCCAAAGCACCCTTTTCACAGATACGCAGTATTTT	CASSQSTLFTDTQYF
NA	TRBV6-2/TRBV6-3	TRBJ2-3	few	TGTGCCAGCAGTGCCCGGGGTGGCGATACGCAGTATTTT	CASSARGGDTQYF
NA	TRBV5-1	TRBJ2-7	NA	TGCGCCAGCAGCCCAGACCCGGTCAGGACCTCCTACGAGCAGTACTTC	CASSPDPVRTSYEQYF
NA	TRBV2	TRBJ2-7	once	TGTGCCAGCAGTCCGGGACCGGGACGAAGCTACGAGCAGTACTTC	CASSPGPGRSYEQYF
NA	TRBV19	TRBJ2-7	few	TGTGCCAGTAGTATGTGGCCCGGGACACAAGTTTTACCCTCCGAGCAGTACTTC	CASSMWPGTQVLPSEQYF
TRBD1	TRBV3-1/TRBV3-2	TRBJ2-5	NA	TGTGCCAGCAGCCGCGGGACAGGGGGCTGGCAAGAGACCCAGTACTTC	CASSRGTGGWQETQYF
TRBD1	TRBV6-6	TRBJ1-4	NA	TGTGCCAGCAGAGACGGACAGGCCGCTAATGAAAAACTGTTTTTT	CASRDGQAANEKLFF
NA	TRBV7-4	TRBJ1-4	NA	TGTGCCAGCAGCTTAGAGCACACCACTAATGAAAAACTGTTTTTT	CASSLEHTTNEKLFF
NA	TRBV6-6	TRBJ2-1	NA	TGTGCCAGCAGCCCCAGCGGAAACTACAATGAGCAGTTCTTC	CASSPSGNYNEQFF
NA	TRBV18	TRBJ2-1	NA	TGTGCCAGCTCACCGGGGGGAGGTGATGAGCAGTTCTTC	CASSPGGGDEQFF
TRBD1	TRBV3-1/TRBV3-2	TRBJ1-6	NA	TGTGCCAGCAGCATGGGACAGGGGGTGGGTTCACCCCTCCACTTT	CASSMGQGVGSPLHF
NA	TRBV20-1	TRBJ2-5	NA	TGCAGTGCTCAACTATCTGAGACCCAGTACTTC	CSAQLSETQYF
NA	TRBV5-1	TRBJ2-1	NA	TGCGCCAGCAGCTCGCCTCAAGACGGTTCCTCCTACAATGAGCAGTTCTTC	CASSSPQDGSSYNEQFF
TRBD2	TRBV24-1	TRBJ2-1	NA	TGTGCCACCAGTGAGGCGATTGGCGGGAGGGTCCACAATGAGCAGTTCTTC	CATSEAIGGRVHNEQFF
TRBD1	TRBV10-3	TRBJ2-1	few	TGTGCCATCAGTGGGCAGGGGGCCAACAATGAGCAGTTCTTC	CAISGQGANNEQFF
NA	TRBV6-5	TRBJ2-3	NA	TGTGCCAGCAGTCCCCAGGGGGGTACGCAGTATTTT	CASSPQGGTQYF
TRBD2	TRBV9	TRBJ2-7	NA	TGTGCCAGCAGCCCCACGGCTAGCGGGAGAGTTGGGGAGCAGTACTTC	CASSPTASGRVGEQYF
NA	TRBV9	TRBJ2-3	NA	TGTGCCAGCAGCGTAGACACAGATACGCAGTATTTT	CASSVDTDTQYF
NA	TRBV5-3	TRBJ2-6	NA	TGTGCCAGAAGCTTGGGTCATCCCTCTAGCTCTGGGGCCAACGTCCTGACTTTC	CARSLGHPSSSGANVLTF
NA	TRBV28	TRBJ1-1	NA	TGTGCCAGCAGTTCCGGACCGCGTGAAGCTTTCTTT	CASSSGPREAFF
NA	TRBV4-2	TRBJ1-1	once	TGTGCCAGCAGCCAAGATCGCTTACTTCAGGTCTCCGGAAGGAACACTGAAGCTTTCTTT	CASSQDRLLQVSGRNTEAFF
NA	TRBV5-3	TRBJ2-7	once	TGTGCCAGAAGCTTTTGGTCGGGAGCGGGCTACGAGCAGTACTTC	CARSFWSGAGYEQYF
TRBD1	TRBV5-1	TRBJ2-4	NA	TGCGCCAGCACGTTGACAGGGGGAAGATTGAACAACATTCAGTACTTC	CASTLTGGRLNNIQYF
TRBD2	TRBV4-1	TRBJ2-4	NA	TGCGCCAGCAGCCAAGATGAAGAAATAGCGGGAAGGTCAGCCAAAAACATTCAGTACTTC	CASSQDEEIAGRSAKNIQYF
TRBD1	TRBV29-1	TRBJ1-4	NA	TGCAGCGTGGGCCGGGACAGGGGGAAGGGTGAAAAACTGTTTTTT	CSVGRDRGKGEKLFF
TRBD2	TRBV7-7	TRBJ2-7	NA	TGTGCTAGCAGCGTACGAGGGACTAGCGGGAGTAGCGAGCAGTACTTC	CASSVRGTSGSSEQYF
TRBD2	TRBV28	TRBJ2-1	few	TGTGCCAGCAGTCTAGGGACAGGAAGACTAGCGGGGTACAATGAGCAGTTCTTC	CASSLGTGRLAGYNEQFF
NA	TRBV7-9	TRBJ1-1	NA	TGTGCCAGCAGCTTATTGGACGGGAAGAACACTGAAGCTTTCTTT	CASSLLDGKNTEAFF
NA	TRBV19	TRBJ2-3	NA	TGTGCCAGTAGTAATCTAGCCCGATACACAGATACGCAGTATTTT	CASSNLARYTDTQYF
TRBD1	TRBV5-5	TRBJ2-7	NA	TGTGCCAGCAGCTTGACAGGGGCTATCTCCTACGAGCAGTACTTC	CASSLTGAISYEQYF
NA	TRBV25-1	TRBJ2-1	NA	TGTGCCAGCAGTGAAATGGCAGACGATTCAAATGAGCAGTTCTTC	CASSEMADDSNEQFF
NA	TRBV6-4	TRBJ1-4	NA	TGTGCCAGCATCCGACCAACTCTAGGGCCAGCGGATGAAAAACTGTTTTTT	CASIRPTLGPADEKLFF
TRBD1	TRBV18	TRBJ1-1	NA	TGTGCCAGCTCACTGAACCGCGATGGCCGGGACAGAGGAAAAGAAGCTTTCTTT	CASSLNRDGRDRGKEAFF
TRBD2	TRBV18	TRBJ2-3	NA	TGTGCCAGCTCGCCCCCTTGGGCGGGAGGGTCCACAGATACGCAGTATTTT	CASSPPWAGGSTDTQYF
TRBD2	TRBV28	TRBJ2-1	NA	TGTGCCAGCAATAGTAGGACTAGCGGGATCTACAATGAGCAGTTCTTC	CASNSRTSGIYNEQFF
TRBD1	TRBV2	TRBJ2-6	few	TGTGCCAGCAGTGCGGGGACAGGGATCTCTGGGGCCAACGTCCTGACTTTC	CASSAGTGISGANVLTF
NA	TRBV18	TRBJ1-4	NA	TGTGCCAGCTCACCATCGCCCCCGGGTAGAGGTGAAAAACTGTTTTTT	CASSPSPPGRGEKLFF
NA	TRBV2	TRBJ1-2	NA	TGTGCCACCTCCCGGCAGGGCACTAACTATGGCTACACCTTC	CATSRQGTNYGYTF
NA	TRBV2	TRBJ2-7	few	TGTGCCAGCGGACCGTACGCAATGCAGTACTTC	CASGPYAMQYF
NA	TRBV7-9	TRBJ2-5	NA	TGTGCCAGCACCTCTCACAGGGAGCACCAAGAGACCCAGTACTTC	CASTSHREHQETQYF
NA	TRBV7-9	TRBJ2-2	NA	TGTGCCAGCAGCTTCCTTTATCAAGCACTGAACACCGGGGAGCTGTTTTTT	CASSFLYQALNTGELFF
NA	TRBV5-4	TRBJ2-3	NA	TGTGCCAGCAGCTCCGGCCTAGCTGGCACAGATACGCAGTATTTT	CASSSGLAGTDTQYF
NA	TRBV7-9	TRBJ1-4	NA	TGTGCCAGCAGCCCGACAGAAGCAACTAATGAAAAACTGTTTTTT	CASSPTEATNEKLFF
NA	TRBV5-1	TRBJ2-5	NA	TGCGCCAGCAGCTTGAGTGGGGGAGGGACCCAGTACTTC	CASSLSGGGTQYF
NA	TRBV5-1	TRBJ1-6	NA	TGCGCCAGCAGCTTGGCAGGGGCCAATCGTTCACCCCTCCACTTT	CASSLAGANRSPLHF
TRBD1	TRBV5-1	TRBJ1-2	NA	TGCGCCAGCAGCTCCGCGAGGGGGACAGGTCAACCCTTCTATGGCTACACCTTC	CASSSARGTGQPFYGYTF
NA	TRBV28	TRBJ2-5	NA	TGTGCCAGTAGCGACGGGGGGACACTGATTCCCTATTGGTACTTC	CASSDGGTLIPYWYF
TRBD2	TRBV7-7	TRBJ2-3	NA	TGTGCTAGCAGCTTAGGGCTAGCGGGAGCAGATACGCAGTATTTT	CASSLGLAGADTQYF
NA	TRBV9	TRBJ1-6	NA	TGTGCCAGCAGCGTAGGAATGGATCTTGGATCACCCCTCCACTTT	CASSVGMDLGSPLHF
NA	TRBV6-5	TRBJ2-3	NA	TGTGCCAGCAACGATTCCGGGAGAGGGAATACGCAGTATTTT	CASNDSGRGNTQYF
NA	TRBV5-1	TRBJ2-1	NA	TGCGCCAGCAGCTTCATCCAGGGGGGTTACAATGAGCAGTTCTTC	CASSFIQGGYNEQFF
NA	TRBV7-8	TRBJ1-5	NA	TGTGCCAGCAGCTTAGTTGGGGGTGCGAATCAGCCCCAGCATTTT	CASSLVGGANQPQHF
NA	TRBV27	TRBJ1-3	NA	TGTGCCAGCAGACGAACGAGCTCTGGAAACACCATATATTTT	CASRRTSSGNTIYF
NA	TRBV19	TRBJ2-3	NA	TGTGCCAGTAGGGGGGTATTAAGCACAGATACGCAGTATTTT	CASRGVLSTDTQYF